The 11 T cell receptor beta chains presented below share a single source sample, sequenced in a study of T cells after yellow fever vaccination. From the 5' RACE reads, TCRdb called clonotypes with MiXCR, one entry per CDR3 protein. The data contain around 530,000 distinct CDR3 sequences, about 15% of them seen just once; the ten biggest clones take up roughly 17%. The sample was PBMCs, taken around 5 days after the first yellow fever vaccination. The receptors were sampled from a man between 18 and 29 years old who received the YFV17D yellow fever vaccine.

Here the CDR3 DNA reads TGTGCCAGTAGTCAAATGGGCTATAGCAATCAGCCCCAGCATTTT. Its protein is CASSQMGYSNQPQHF. The V and J genes are TRBV19 and TRBJ1-5; D unresolved. The CDR3 spans 15 residues. Trimming took 5 bases from V and 0 from J, leaving 11 bases between them. The germline gives CDR1 LNHDA, CDR2 SQIVND (reference sequence).

V and J are TRBV20-1 and TRBJ1-4; D unresolved. Between the trimmed V and J ends, which lost 6 bases and 7 bases, there was a span of 12 bases. Per germline, CDR1 DFQATT and CDR2 SNEGSKA (reference sequence). The CDR3 length is 12 residues. The CDR3 protein is CSAYGLGEKLFF. The CDR3 region has the DNA TGCAGTGCCTATGGTCTTGGTGAAAAACTGTTTTTT.

In its sample, this clonotype was seen a few times. The V call is TRBV7-9, the J call TRBJ2-5; D not resolved. CDR3 length equals 13 residues. The V gene lost 6 bases and the J gene lost 5 bases, with 13 bases spanning the gap. Looked up from germline, CDR1 is SEHNR and CDR2 is FQNEAQ (reference sequence). CDR3 sequence: CASRPNLGETQYF. The CDR3 nucleotides are TGTGCCAGCAGGCCAAACCTGGGGGAGACCCAGTACTTC.

This clonotype occurred many times. The chain has TRBV18 and TRBJ2-7; TRBD1 matches at 8 bases. This CDR3 has 13 residues. V lost 3 bases, J lost 6 bases, and 4 bases stayed unmatched. The germline CDR1 and CDR2 sequences are KGHSH and LQKENI. The CDR3 region has the DNA TGTGCCAGCTCACCGGACAGGGCAATCGAGCAGTACGTC. Residues: CASSPDRAIEQYV.

This clonotype was counted between two and nine times. This sequence joins TRBV2 and TRBJ1-5, with a weak D call TRBD1 (5 bases). Per germline, CDR1 SNHLY and CDR2 FYNNEI. This CDR3 has 14 residues. Between the trimmed V and J ends, which lost 4 bases and 3 bases, there was a span of 10 bases. CDR3 nucleotide sequence: TGTGCCAGCAGTGGGGGACGGATCAATCAGCCCCAGCATTTT. Protein: CASSGGRINQPQHF.

There are many counts of this clonotype. The gene calls are TRBV5-1 and TRBJ1-2, with TRBD1 as a possible D gene (5 bases). V was trimmed by 4 bases and J by 7 bases, leaving 14 bases between them. Germline lookup yields CDR1 SGHRS and CDR2 YFSETQ. The CDR3 spans 13 residues. CDR3 DNA sequence: TGCGCCAGCAGCCCACCCGGGGCGGGTGGCTACACCTTC. It is translated as CASSPPGAGGYTF.

This clonotype came up a few times. This chain uses TRBV6-1 with TRBJ1-3, with no clear D. V was clipped by 7 bases and J by 4 bases, with 8 bases between them. CDR1 is MNHNS, CDR2 SASEGT, per germline. CDR3 length: 12 amino acids. The CDR3 protein is CASIQLGNTIYF. CDR3 bases: TGTGCCAGCATCCAACTCGGAAACACCATATATTTT.

V gene TRBV4-1 combines with J gene TRBJ1-5, with D possibly TRBD1 on 6 matching bases. This CDR3 contains 12 residues. Between the trimmed V and J ends, which lost 4 bases and 9 bases, there was a span of 10 bases. Germline V gene data show CDR1 as MGHRA and CDR2 as YSYEKL. The CDR3 here is CASSPRGGPQHF. The CDR3 DNA reads as TGCGCCAGCAGCCCTAGAGGGGGGCCCCAGCATTTT.

This clonotype was counted a few times. The CDR3 protein is CASSTKRGGTETQYF. The CDR3, as DNA: TGTGCCAGCAGTACCAAGCGGGGGGGAACGGAGACCCAGTACTTC. The chain has TRBV6-2 or TRBV6-3 and TRBJ2-5; TRBD2 matches 10 bases. The germline V gene has CDR1 MNHEY and CDR2 SVGEGT. V was pared by 5 bases and J by 5 bases, with 8 bases of the junction left unmatched. The CDR3 spans 15 residues.

The chain joins TRBV20-1 to TRBJ1-6; the D is unclear. The CDR3 has 14 amino acids. The germline V gene encodes CDR1 DFQATT and CDR2 SNEGSKA (reference sequence). Trimming removed 5 bases at V and 0 bases at J, with 8 bases between. CDR3 region: CSAGGSSYNSPLHF. CDR3 nucleotides: TGCAGTGCTGGAGGGAGCTCCTATAATTCACCCCTCCACTTT.

This clonotype occurred a few times. This rearrangement joins TRBV2 to TRBJ2-2; 7 bases are shared with TRBD2. The CDR3 loop spans 16 amino acids. Germline V gene data show CDR1 as SNHLY and CDR2 as FYNNEI. The ends lost 6 bases at V and 1 base at J; junction bases unmatched: 8. The CDR3 loop is CASSQPASGNTGELFF. CDR3 nucleotide sequence: TGTGCCAGCAGCCAGCCCGCTAGCGGGAACACCGGGGAGCTGTTTTTT.